The rows below give T cell receptor beta chains drawn from one sample of a study of cytomegalovirus exposure and HLA in healthy donors. The assay was immunoSEQ multiplex PCR, and TCRdb's table has in-frame clones only and misses some. The data hold roughly 98,000 clones, with about 90% observed a single time. The specimen sequenced was PBMCs. The source is a young man in good health and CMV-seropositive. Each CDR3 is given with its conserved first and last residue.

>TRBV27|TRBJ1-4
CASSRQGTNEKLFF
>TRBV6-6|TRBJ2-3
CASSYSVRAADTQYF
>TRBV9|TRBJ1-3
CASSPLPGNTIYF
>TRBV19|TRBJ2-3
CASSFPGADTQYF
>TRBV7-9|TRBJ2-7
CASSAGTSGRTSYEQYF
>TRBV6-5|TRBJ2-7
CASSWGQGRREQYF
>TRBV9|TRBJ2-7
CASSVGAGGGEQYF
>TRBV15|TRBJ2-7
CATSRAKQGNEQYF
>TRBV10-3|TRBJ2-1
CAISDSYNEQFF
>TRBV4-1|TRBJ1-1
CASSQKDINTEAFF
>TRBV7-3|TRBJ1-1
CASSSGTGGTEAFF
>TRBV7-2|TRBJ2-2
CASSTPASTGVLNTGELFF
>TRBV6-1|TRBJ2-1
CASREGTSPYNEQFF
>TRBV28|TRBJ1-3
CATAGSAGNTIYF
>TRBV4-2|TRBJ2-7
CASSQGPSGTYEQYF
>TRBV11-3|TRBJ2-7
CASSSPWGQASSYEQYF
>TRBV5-4|TRBJ2-7
CASSWGKGGGPPYEQYF
>TRBV11-2|TRBJ2-1
CASSTGTGLDEQFF
>TRBV11-1|TRBJ2-5
CASSLVQKETQYF
>TRBV5-1|TRBJ2-5
CASSLGFGELETQYF
>TRBV19|TRBJ1-2
CASRLTTRGTSFYTF
>TRBV19|TRBJ2-2
CASSFQTGYTGELFF
>TRBV28|TRBJ1-2
CASSSSGGLDYGYTF
>TRBV13|TRBJ2-1
CASSPGLINEQFF
>TRBV10-1|TRBJ2-5
CASSDLRGGVQTQYF
>TRBV7-8|TRBJ2-2
CASSLAAGIQSVTGELFF
>TRBV4-3|TRBJ2-2
CASSQDNTRYTGELFF
>TRBV6-5|TRBJ1-3
CASSYSAGHSGNTIYF
>TRBV6-1|TRBJ2-5
CASSGLAGQQETQYF